This TCR beta chain was retrieved from a study of blood T cells in healthy people across ages. Study-wide findings and caveats: Comparison with aged donors showed that long-lived donors had more naive CD4+ cells and higher diversity.

Primers used in a second PCR of roughly 6 to 11 cycles were a sample-barcoded 5' primer and a J-beta primer mix. TCRdb called the 5' RACE reads again in MiXCR, with one record for every CDR3 protein. The sample gives 1.8 million or so distinct CDR3 sequences, about two fifths of which show up once; 20% to 25% is in the top ten. This clonotype was recorded a few times. Its antigen is currently unknown. The individuals who served as donors were healthy Caucasians living in Russia, aged roughly 6 to 95. The study isolated at least 6 million PBMCs from each sample. Extraction yielded at least 5.5 micrograms of total RNA per sample. The sample taken for sequencing was blood. This TCR was recovered from a human donor in good health.

In DNA form, the CDR3 reads TGCGCCAGCAGCCAAGGAAATGGGGAAGCCCAGTACTTC. It encodes CASSQGNGEAQYF. The chain carries TRBV4-1 and TRBJ2-7; D is unresolved. There are 13 residues in the CDR3. Germline V gives CDR1 MGHRA, CDR2 YSYEKL. The germline V and J ends were trimmed by 1 base and 10 bases, with 14 bases remaining between them.